The 18 T cell receptor beta chains in this list originate from one sample, sequenced in a study of T cell repertoires in cytomegalovirus infection. TCRdb analysed the reads with MiXCR anew, one entry per CDR3 protein. The data show over 300,000 distinct CDR3 sequences, 17% seen once. Sequenced sample: PBMCs. The receptors here all came from a human donor in good health (CMV status not recorded). Some clones in this sample may be carry-over from other donors' samples.

The genes are TRBV20-1 and TRBJ1-6, with D perhaps matching TRBD1 (5 bases). V dropped 1 base and J dropped 7 bases, with 8 bases sitting between them. Looked up from germline, CDR1 is DFQATT and CDR2 is SNEGSKA (reference sequence). There are 13 residues in the CDR3. The CDR3 DNA follows: TGCAGTGCTAGAGGTTCAGGGAATTCACCCCTCCACTTT. This encodes CSARGSGNSPLHF.

This clonotype was counted ten times or more. The gene calls are TRBV7-2 and TRBJ2-3, with 10 bases lining up with TRBD1. This CDR3 is 16 amino acids long. Trimming took 4 bases from V and 3 from J; bases not matched to a gene: 7. Germline CDR1 SGHTA, CDR2 FQGNSA. The CDR3 DNA reads TGTGCCAGCAGCTCCACCGGGACAGGGGAGACAGATACGCAGTATTTT. It is translated as CASSSTGTGETDTQYF. The variable domain in full, with the rest retrieved from reference TRBV7-2 and TRBJ2-3, is GAGVSQSPSNKVTEKGKDVELRCDPISGHTALYWYRQSLGQGLEFLIYFQGNSAPDKSGLPSDRFSAERTGGSVSTLTIQRTQQEDSAVYLCASSSTGTGETDTQYFGPGTRLTVL.

This clonotype was detected many times. The chain joins TRBV4-2 to TRBJ2-3; no definite D call. Trimming left V 0 bases short and J 6 bases short, with 13 bases between. Germline CDR1 LGHNA, CDR2 YNFKEQ. This CDR3 is built from 15 residues. The CDR3: CASSQEGNSADTQYF. In nucleotides, the CDR3 is TGTGCCAGCAGCCAAGAAGGGAACTCTGCGGATACGCAGTATTTT.

This clonotype has just a few counts. This chain joins TRBV7-2 and TRBJ2-3, with D maybe TRBD2 (5 bases). The germline gives CDR1 SGHTA, CDR2 FQGNSA. Trimming stripped 4 bases from V and 6 bases from J, with 14 bases between. This CDR3 spans 14 amino acids. The CDR3 reads CASSSEGLEDTQYF. CDR3 coding DNA: TGTGCCAGCAGCTCAGAAGGACTCGAGGATACGCAGTATTTT.

Many counts were recorded for this clonotype. V and J are TRBV28 and TRBJ2-7; 11 nucleotides align to TRBD1. This CDR3 has 17 residues. The junction had 12 bases not matched to a gene; V was cut back by 6 bases and J by 2 bases. Germline assignment: CDR1 MDHEN and CDR2 SYDVKM. Here the CDR3 reads CASSPDRGRRNPYEQYF. CDR3 bases: TGTGCCAGCAGCCCGGACAGGGGGCGAAGAAACCCCTACGAGCAGTACTTC.

This clonotype was observed a few times. The chain combines TRBV11-2 with TRBJ2-2; maybe TRBD2 (7 bases). Looked up from germline, CDR1 is SGHAT and CDR2 is FQNNGV. V lost 0 bases and J 2 bases, leaving 10 bases between the germline ends. This CDR3 has 16 amino acids. The CDR3 loop reads CASSLDRGGNTGELFF. CDR3 coding DNA: TGTGCCAGCAGCTTAGATCGCGGGGGCAACACCGGGGAGCTGTTTTTT. Combining the CDR3 with reference TRBV11-2 and TRBJ2-2 gives the whole variable domain EAGVAQSPRYKIIEKRQSVAFWCNPISGHATLYWYQQILGQGPKLLIQFQNNGVVDDSQLPKDRFSAERLKGVDSTLKIQPAKLEDSAVYLCASSLDRGGNTGELFFGEGSRLTVL.

The V and J genes are TRBV10-3 and TRBJ2-2; no firm D call. Per the germline V gene, CDR1 is ENHRY and CDR2 is SYGVKD. This CDR3 contains 11 residues. V was clipped by 6 bases and J by 1 base, with 0 bases between them. As DNA, the CDR3 is TGTGCCATCAGGAACACCGGGGAGCTGTTTTTT. Encoded protein: CAIRNTGELFF.

Only one count was recorded for this clonotype. A much bigger clone sits one base away, suggesting this may be a read error. This chain links TRBV5-4 with TRBJ2-1; unclear D gene. The length of the CDR3 is 14 residues. CDR1 is SGHNT and CDR2 is YYREEE in the germline V gene (reference sequence). This CDR3 reads CASSGGSSYNDQFF. CDR3 sequence (DNA): TGTGCCAGCAGCGGTGGCTCCTCCTACAATGACCAGTTCTTC.

The chain combines TRBV29-1 with TRBJ1-3, with D perhaps matching TRBD1 (5 bases). In germline, CDR1 is SQVTM, CDR2 ANQGSEA. This CDR3 spans 14 amino acids. V dropped 7 bases and J dropped 4 bases, with 17 bases sitting between them. The CDR3 DNA reads TGCAGCGCGGGACTTCACGATAAGGGAAACACCATATATTTT. The encoded protein is CSAGLHDKGNTIYF.

This clonotype was seen more than once but under ten times. This chain connects TRBV27 to TRBJ1-5; D possibly corresponds to TRBD1 (6 bases). V shed 7 bases and J shed 0 bases, with 28 bases lying between them. The CDR3 sequence is 20 residues long. The germline V gene has CDR1 MNHEY and CDR2 SMNVEV (reference sequence). The chain's CDR3 is CASIQRVWGDKANSNQPQHF. The DNA for the CDR3 is TGTGCCAGCATCCAAAGGGTGTGGGGGGACAAAGCCAATAGCAATCAGCCCCAGCATTTT.

This rearrangement joins TRBV2 to TRBJ1-6; 7 nucleotides match TRBD1. Trimming cost V 5 bases and J 6 bases; bases outside gene matches: 7. In germline, CDR1 is SNHLY, CDR2 FYNNEI. CDR3 length equals 15 residues. The CDR3 here is CASSPTGPPNSPLHF. CDR3 nucleotides: TGTGCCAGCAGTCCGACAGGGCCGCCTAATTCACCCCTCCACTTT.

This clonotype appeared many times. The chain has TRBV20-1 and TRBJ1-1, with D unclear. The CDR3 sequence is 13 residues long. The ends were cut back, 5 bases at V and 4 bases at J, with 14 bases in the middle. CDR1 DFQATT and CDR2 SNEGSKA come from the germline V gene (reference sequence). CDR3 loop: CSARRMDGTEAFF. CDR3 nucleotide sequence: TGCAGTGCTCGCCGGATGGATGGCACTGAAGCTTTCTTT.

The rearrangement links TRBV6-2 or TRBV6-3 to TRBJ2-7; TRBD2 matches 12 bases. Germline V gene lookup returns CDR1 MNHEY and CDR2 SVGEGT. This CDR3 region has 16 residues. Trimming took 2 bases from V and 2 from J; bases not matched to a gene: 4. DNA for the CDR3: TGTGCCAGCAGTTACCACAGGACTAGCGGGGCCTACGAGCAGTACTTC. Amino acid sequence: CASSYHRTSGAYEQYF.

This clonotype was picked up a small number of times. This rearrangement joins TRBV6-6 to TRBJ2-3; TRBD2 aligns across 8 bases. The CDR3 runs 16 residues. The germline gives CDR1 MNHNY, CDR2 SVGAGI (reference sequence). V shed 7 bases, J shed 4 bases, and the junction held 13 bases outside the gene matches. The CDR3 DNA follows: TGTGCCAGCACGGGGAGGGTAGCGGGGAAGGCAGATACGCAGTATTTT. This codes for CASTGRVAGKADTQYF.

The table lists this clonotype with a few counts. The V call is TRBV5-5, the J call TRBJ1-6, with no clear D. CDR3 length: 16 residues. V lost 4 bases, J lost 0 bases, and 11 bases lay in between. Germline CDR1 reads SGHKS; CDR2 reads YYEKEE (reference sequence). The CDR3 nucleotides are TGTGCCAGCAGCCGTTACGAGAGCTCCTATAATTCACCCCTCCACTTT. This sequence encodes CASSRYESSYNSPLHF.

This clonotype was counted at least ten times. J is TRBJ1-3 and V is TRBV7-2; maybe TRBD1 (5 bases). The germline V gene encodes CDR1 SGHTA and CDR2 FQGNSA. With 4 bases removed from V and 0 bases from J, the gap between germline ends came to 28 bases. The CDR3 has 21 residues. Here the CDR3 reads CASSSGYRGTLASLSGNTIYF. The CDR3 nucleotides read TGTGCCAGCAGCTCAGGCTATCGGGGCACGCTAGCTTCCCTCTCTGGAAACACCATATATTTT.

The rearrangement joins TRBV6-2 or TRBV6-3 to TRBJ1-3; no clear D gene. Trimming cost V 6 bases and J 3 bases, with 12 bases left between them. There are 14 residues in the CDR3. CDR1 is MNHEY, CDR2 SVGEGT, per germline. The CDR3 sequence is CASSTPGNGNTIYF. The CDR3 coding sequence is TGTGCCAGCAGCACGCCTGGGAATGGAAACACCATATATTTT.

In regard to this clonotype: With a much larger clone just one base away, this may be a read error. The V gene is TRBV4-1, the J gene TRBJ1-1; D not resolved. Germline CDR1 and CDR2: MGHRA and YSYEKL. This CDR3 has 14 amino acids. The CDR3 coding sequence is TGCACCAGCAGCCAGGACCGTCAGAGCACTGAAGCTTTCTTT. This gives the protein CTSSQDRQSTEAFF.